This paragraph reports one T cell receptor (beta chain). The germline V gene encodes CDR1 MGHDK and CDR2 SYGVNS. This CDR3 contains 16 residues. With 4 bases clipped from V and 0 bases from J, the junction kept 7 bases outside the gene matches. About 0.5 to 1 ug RNA was reverse transcribed with random hexamers. Each CDR3 protein gets one entry after TCRdb re-called the immunoSEQ multiplex PCR reads with MiXCR. The repertoire consists of roughly 200,000 distinct CDR3 sequences, with 90% to 95% occurring once and the leading ten covering about 0.1%. The data are from a study of CD8 T cells in Susac syndrome.

The receptor was isolated from a human donor in good health. The genes are TRBV25-1 and TRBJ2-3; 7 bases align to TRBD2. The specimen sequenced was CD4+ T cells from PBMCs. CDR3 in amino acids: CASSGTFGRSTDTQYF. CDR3 nucleotide sequence: TGTGCCAGCAGTGGGACCTTCGGGAGGAGCACAGATACGCAGTATTTT.